This record looks at one T cell receptor (beta chain) sequence and its context. What it binds is unknown. In germline, CDR1 is SGHAT, CDR2 FQNNGV. This CDR3 has 14 amino acids. The V and J ends lost 1 base and 3 bases, in that order; junction bases with no gene match: 3. Method: immunoSEQ multiplex PCR; TCRdb's copy keeps in-frame clones and lacks some. The sample yields roughly 45,000 clones, around 84% seen once. The data are from a study of OX40 agonist ivuxolimab in advanced cancers. Overall study context: A diagnosis of hepatocellular carcinoma, melanoma, renal cell or head and neck cancer was present in dose-escalation patients. Patients were roughly 87% male with ages roughly 23 to 79, mean approximately 62. Study-wide results and limits: CD4+ and CD8+ T cells in blood underwent clonal expansion by week 6 at 0.1 to 3.0 mg/kg. Antigens targeted by the expanded peripheral T cells were not determined.

The clonotype comes from an adult with an advanced solid tumor such as melanoma, head and neck, liver or kidney cancer. The chain is built from TRBV11-2 and TRBJ2-7; TRBD1 matches 7 bases. This material consisted of CD4+ or CD8+ T cells sorted from blood, taken in a trial of the OX40 agonist ivuxolimab. CDR3 residues: CASSLGGQNYEQYV. DNA of the CDR3: TGTGCCAGCAGCTTAGGGGGACAGAACTACGAGCAGTACGTC.